This is a list of T cell receptor beta chains from one sample in a study of blood T cells in healthy people across ages. TCRdb recomputed calls from the 5' RACE reads with MiXCR, one row per CDR3 protein. The sample gives 550,000 to 700,000 distinct CDR3 sequences, roughly a quarter of which show up once; under 20% is in the top ten. Sequencing input: blood. The receptors come from a woman between 65 and 79 years old in good health. The CDR3 runs from the conserved cysteine through the conserved F or W. A D gene is named only where the DNA matches it firmly. A row's size may be missing; if present it is once, few, many or a size class.

clone size: few; J gene: TRBJ1-4; V gene: TRBV7-9; D gene: .; CDR3 DNA: TGTGCCAGCAGCTTCGAGCAGGGCGGGGGTGAAAAACTGTTTTTT; CDR3 protein: CASSFEQGGGEKLFF
clone size: .; J gene: TRBJ1-5; V gene: TRBV20-1; D gene: .; CDR3 DNA: TGCAGTGCTCACCGTGGGGAACATCAGCCCCAGCATTTT; CDR3 protein: CSAHRGEHQPQHF
clone size: .; J gene: TRBJ2-1; V gene: TRBV29-1; D gene: .; CDR3 DNA: TGCAGCGTTGAGTGGGGGACTTCGCAGTTCTTC; CDR3 protein: CSVEWGTSQFF
clone size: .; J gene: TRBJ2-1; V gene: TRBV4-2; D gene: TRBD2; CDR3 DNA: TGTGCCAGCAGCCCATCTAGCGGGGGGGTATACAATGAGCAGTTCTTC; CDR3 protein: CASSPSSGGVYNEQFF
clone size: .; J gene: TRBJ1-2; V gene: TRBV6-1; D gene: .; CDR3 DNA: TGTGCCAGCAGTGAAGAAGGCTGGGGGATTTTCTATGGCTACACCTTC; CDR3 protein: CASSEEGWGIFYGYTF
clone size: few; J gene: TRBJ2-6; V gene: TRBV12-3/TRBV12-4; D gene: .; CDR3 DNA: TGTGCCAGCACGATACAGGGGGGGATCGGCCTGACTTTC; CDR3 protein: CASTIQGGIGLTF
clone size: .; J gene: TRBJ2-3; V gene: TRBV3-1; D gene: .; CDR3 DNA: TGTGCCAGCGGCCCGAGGACAGGCAGCGGGGCGCAGTATTTT; CDR3 protein: CASGPRTGSGAQYF
clone size: many; J gene: TRBJ1-6; V gene: TRBV11-1; D gene: TRBD1; CDR3 DNA: TGTGCCAGCAGCTTAGCCGGGACAGGGGGATCACCCCTCCACTTT; CDR3 protein: CASSLAGTGGSPLHF
clone size: .; J gene: TRBJ1-1; V gene: TRBV20-1; D gene: .; CDR3 DNA: TGCAGTGCTGCCAGGTGGGGGGGCACTGAAGCTTTCTTT; CDR3 protein: CSAARWGGTEAFF
clone size: .; J gene: TRBJ1-2; V gene: TRBV7-3; D gene: .; CDR3 DNA: TGTGCCAGCAGCCGTGGGCTACGCTACTACACCTTC; CDR3 protein: CASSRGLRYYTF
clone size: .; J gene: TRBJ2-1; V gene: TRBV5-1; D gene: TRBD2; CDR3 DNA: TGCGCCAGCAGCTTTAAACTAGCGGCCTACAATGAGCAGTTCTTC; CDR3 protein: CASSFKLAAYNEQFF
clone size: few; J gene: TRBJ2-3; V gene: TRBV20-1; D gene: TRBD2; CDR3 DNA: TGCAGTGCCCCCCCGAGCGACGGGGGGGCTAAAGATACGCAGTATTTT; CDR3 protein: CSAPPSDGGAKDTQYF
clone size: .; J gene: TRBJ2-2; V gene: TRBV4-2; D gene: TRBD2; CDR3 DNA: TGTGCCAGCAGCCACTCCGGGACTAGCAGTACCGGGGAGCTGTTTTTT; CDR3 protein: CASSHSGTSSTGELFF
clone size: few; J gene: TRBJ1-2; V gene: TRBV5-6; D gene: .; CDR3 DNA: TGTGCCAGCAGCTTCCTCCGGGGCGGAGGTGGCTACACCTTC; CDR3 protein: CASSFLRGGGGYTF
clone size: .; J gene: TRBJ1-1; V gene: TRBV20-1; D gene: .; CDR3 DNA: TGCAGTGCTTCTGAAACGGGAACTGAAGCTTTCTTT; CDR3 protein: CSASETGTEAFF
clone size: .; J gene: TRBJ1-2; V gene: TRBV7-2; D gene: .; CDR3 DNA: TGTGCCAGCAGCCTTCAGTCGACAGGTCGGGATGGCTACACCTTC; CDR3 protein: CASSLQSTGRDGYTF
clone size: once; J gene: TRBJ2-5; V gene: TRBV29-1; D gene: TRBD1; CDR3 DNA: TGCAGCGTATTGACAGGGCTGGGGGAAGAGACCCAGTACTTC; CDR3 protein: CSVLTGLGEETQYF
clone size: .; J gene: TRBJ2-5; V gene: TRBV7-2; D gene: TRBD2; CDR3 DNA: TGTGCCAGCAGCTTAGCATCCGGGACCGGGAGGGGGACCCAGTACTTC; CDR3 protein: CASSLASGTGRGTQYF
clone size: few; J gene: TRBJ1-1; V gene: TRBV4-2; D gene: TRBD1; CDR3 DNA: TGTGCCAGCAGCCTATCCCCAGGGGGTAACACTGAAGCTTTCTTT; CDR3 protein: CASSLSPGGNTEAFF
clone size: .; J gene: TRBJ1-1; V gene: TRBV27; D gene: .; CDR3 DNA: TGTGCCAGCAAACGAATGAACACTGAAGCTTTCTTT; CDR3 protein: CASKRMNTEAFF